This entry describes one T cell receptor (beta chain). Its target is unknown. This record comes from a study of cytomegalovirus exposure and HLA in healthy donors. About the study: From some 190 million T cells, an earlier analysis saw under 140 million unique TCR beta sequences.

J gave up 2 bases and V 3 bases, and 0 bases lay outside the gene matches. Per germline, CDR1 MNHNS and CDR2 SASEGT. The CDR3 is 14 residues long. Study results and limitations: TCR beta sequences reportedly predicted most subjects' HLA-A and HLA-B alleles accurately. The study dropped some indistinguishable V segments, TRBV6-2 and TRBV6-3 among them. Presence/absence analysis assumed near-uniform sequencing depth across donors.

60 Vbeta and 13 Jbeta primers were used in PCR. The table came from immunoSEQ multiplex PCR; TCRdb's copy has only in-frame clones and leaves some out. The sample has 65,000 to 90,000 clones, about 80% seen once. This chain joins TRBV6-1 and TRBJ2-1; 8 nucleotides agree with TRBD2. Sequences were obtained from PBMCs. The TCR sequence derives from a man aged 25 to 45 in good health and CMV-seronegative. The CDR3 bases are TGTGCCAGCAGTGACGGGGGGGCCTACAATGAGCAGTTCTTC. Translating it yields CASSDGGAYNEQFF.